This T cell receptor beta chain is drawn from a study of identical twins. Study-level results: Abundant beta clonotypes from cord blood bore fewer insertions; memory repertoires lacked this pattern. Among beta out-of-frame sequences, excess sharing between twins appeared weaker. Monozygotic twin pairs showed more out-of-frame TCR alpha sharing than models estimated.

Remarks on this clonotype: What it recognizes is unknown.

A universal primer site was incorporated via template switching, and the cDNA contained unique molecular identifiers. From the 5' RACE reads, TCRdb called clonotypes with MiXCR, one entry per CDR3 protein. The sample shows 1,800,000 or so distinct CDR3 sequences, about 32% of them seen only once. Deletions cut 4 bases from V and 5 bases from J, with 11 bases between. The length of the CDR3 is 13 residues. Germline V CDR1 and CDR2: SGHTA, FQGNSA. The genes are TRBV7-2 and TRBJ1-2; D may be TRBD1 (5 bases). Sequencing was performed on cord blood. The receptor's source is a newborn girl in good health. CDR3 DNA sequence: TGTGCCAGCAGCTCCTGGGGGGAGTATGGCTACACCTTC. Translating it yields CASSSWGEYGYTF.